What follows are 8 T cell receptor beta chains derived from one specimen sequenced in a study of cytomegalovirus exposure and HLA in healthy donors. Measured with immunoSEQ multiplex PCR; TCRdb has only the in-frame clones, and not every one. The repertoire holds some 240,000 clones, with less than 85% as singletons. The sample comprised PBMCs. The receptor source for this set is a woman between 18 and 29 years old in good health and CMV-seronegative.

The chain uses TRBV11-3 and TRBJ2-1; either TRBD1 or TRBD2 may supply D (5 bases each). Germline assignment: CDR1 SGHNT and CDR2 YENEEA. The CDR3 consists of 13 residues. Trimming took off 6 bases at V and 5 bases at J, with 11 bases between the two ends. The CDR3 DNA sequence: TGTGCCAGCAGTACGCGAGGGGACAATGAGCAGTTCTTC. As protein: CASSTRGDNEQFF.

The gene calls are TRBV7-8 and TRBJ2-1; 7 bases align to TRBD1. Looked up from germline, CDR1 is SGHVS and CDR2 is FQNEAQ. With 1 base clipped from V and 8 bases from J, the junction kept 11 bases outside the gene matches. The CDR3 is made up of 16 amino acids. Here the CDR3 reads CASSLDVRGLSDEQFF. For the CDR3, the DNA is TGTGCCAGCAGCTTAGACGTCAGGGGGTTATCCGATGAGCAGTTCTTC.

This sequence joins TRBV11-2 and TRBJ1-1; 7 bases agree with TRBD1. Germline CDR1 and CDR2: SGHAT and FQNNGV. After removal of 5 bases from V and 1 base from J, the junction contained 7 bases not matched to a gene. The CDR3 sequence is 15 residues long. In DNA, the CDR3 is TGTGCCAGCAGCATCTGGACAGGCCCGAACACTGAAGCTTTCTTT. Translating gives CASSIWTGPNTEAFF.

The chain couples TRBV7-9 to TRBJ1-6; 8 positions agree with TRBD1. V gave up 4 bases and J gave up 10 bases; unmatched junction bases: 3. The germline V gene encodes CDR1 SEHNR and CDR2 FQNEAQ (reference sequence). The CDR3 consists of 13 residues. The CDR3 here is CASSSTGGSPLHF. As DNA, the CDR3 is TGTGCCAGCAGCTCCACAGGGGGATCACCCCTCCACTTT.

The chain employs TRBV28 and TRBJ1-2, with D uncertain. The CDR3 is 14 residues long. Germline loops: CDR1 MDHEN, CDR2 SYDVKM. The V end was cut by 4 bases, the J end by 0 bases, with 9 bases between. CDR3 sequence reads: CASSSGGANYGYTF. The CDR3 DNA reads as TGTGCCAGCAGTTCAGGAGGAGCTAACTATGGCTACACCTTC.

This clone is a singleton in its sample. The chain couples TRBV2 to TRBJ1-4, with D hard to call. The CDR3 is 13 amino acids. Germline CDR1 reads SNHLY; CDR2 reads FYNNEI. Deletions cut 6 bases from V and 8 bases from J, with 13 bases between. CDR3: CASRPRLGEKLFF. The CDR3 DNA follows: TGTGCCAGCAGGCCTCGGCTGGGAGAAAAACTGTTTTTT. Supplemented by reference TRBV2 and TRBJ1-4, the full variable domain reads EPEVTQTPSHQVTQMGQEVILRCVPISNHLYFYWYRQILGQKVEFLVSFYNNEISEKSEIFDDQFSVERPDGSNFTLKIRSTKLEDSAMYFCASRPRLGEKLFFGSGTQLSVL.

The genes are TRBV6-1 and TRBJ1-5, with D uncertain. Germline V CDR1 and CDR2: MNHNS, SASEGT. V dropped 4 bases and J dropped 2 bases, with 15 bases sitting between them. The CDR3 spans 16 residues. The DNA of the CDR3 is TGTGCCAGCAGTGGCGTGTTGAGGTCGGGCAATCAGCCCCAGCATTTT. It translates to CASSGVLRSGNQPQHF.

This clone was picked up one time. V and J are TRBV27 and TRBJ1-1; weak D call: TRBD1 (6 bases). This CDR3 region has 14 residues. V shed 7 bases and J shed 1 base, with 13 bases lying between them. Germline CDR1 and CDR2: MNHEY and SMNVEV (reference sequence). CDR3 bases: TGTGCCAGCAAACCGTCGGACAGGAACACTGAAGCTTTCTTT. Its translation is CASKPSDRNTEAFF.